This TCR beta chain stems from a study of CD8 T cells in Susac syndrome. Study-level information: When blood was drawn, the patients with Susac syndrome were therapy-naive, on corticosteroids, or on intravenous immunoglobulin alone.

High-throughput TCR beta sequencing covered peripheral CD8+ and CD4+ T cells. Random hexamers were used to reverse transcribe an amount of 0.5 to 1 ug RNA. Amplification of TCR beta CDR3 was carried out by immunoSEQ multiplex PCR, which covered 54 Vbeta and 13 Jbeta segments. MiXCR, run by TCRdb on the immunoSEQ multiplex PCR reads, gives a single entry per CDR3 protein. Of around 170,000 distinct CDR3 sequences in the sample, roughly 95% are singletons; the top ten hold 0.1% to 0.15%. The CDR3 is made up of 15 amino acids. Germline V gene lookup returns CDR1 KGHSH and CDR2 LQKENI. J gave up 3 bases and V 5 bases, and 10 bases lay outside the gene matches.

V usage is TRBV18 and J usage is TRBJ2-7; TRBD1 agrees at 7 bases. The specimen sequenced was CD4+ T cells from PBMCs. This sequence was found in a human donor with Susac syndrome. CDR3 in amino acids: CASSTLPGTDYEQYF. The DNA of the CDR3 is TGTGCCAGCTCAACCCTTCCCGGGACAGACTACGAGCAGTACTTC. Supplemented by reference TRBV18 and TRBJ2-7, the full variable domain reads NAGVMQNPRHLVRRRGQEARLRCSPMKGHSHVYWYRQLPEEGLKFMVYLQKENIIDESGMPKERFSAEFPKEGPSILRIQQVVRGDSAAYFCASSTLPGTDYEQYFGPGTRLTVT.